The sequence of this T cell receptor (beta chain) was determined in a study of blood T cell repertoires in COVID-19. Study summary: Specimens from acute and convalescent COVID-19 originated in the United States, Italy and Spain. Sources were T cells, B-cell-depleted T cells, or PBMCs; the material itself was cDNA or gDNA.

As processed by the authors: It was from reference gene primer amplification that nucleated cell counts were estimated. Profiling relied on immunoSEQ multiplex PCR, and the TCRdb table lists in-frame clones only, not all of them. V, J and clone size derive from that table, while D and trimming were established from the DNA sequence. This table has just over 650,000 clones, 85% to 90% appearing once. CDR3 size: 15 residues. Germline CDR1 and CDR2: SNHLY and FYNNEI. The trim removed 7 bases at V and 2 bases at J, leaving 9 bases unmatched. This chain uses TRBV2 with TRBJ2-7, with 9 bases aligning to TRBD1. The specimen sequenced was peripheral blood. This clonotype was obtained from a young woman with acute or convalescent COVID-19. The CDR3 reads CASNLKGQGTYEQYF. The CDR3 bases are TGTGCCAGCAACCTAAAGGGACAGGGAACCTACGAGCAGTACTTC.